These 16 T cell receptor beta chains were sequenced from one sample in a study of T cell clones after liver transplantation. TCRdb keeps only in-frame clones here, not all; method: immunoSEQ multiplex PCR. This sample has about 33,000 clones, with about 93% found just once. Sequences were derived from CD8+ T cells from blood, sampled 12 months after liver transplant. The receptors here all came from a human patient who received a liver transplant. A subset of T cells may come from the graft donor.

The rearrangement joins TRBV11-3 to TRBJ2-2; 8 nucleotides agree with TRBD2. V lost 5 bases to trimming and J lost 0 bases; unmatched junction nucleotides: 2. Germline CDR1 is SGHNT and CDR2 is YENEEA. CDR3 length equals 15 residues. The CDR3 here is CASSPGGANTGELFF. The CDR3 region has the DNA TGTGCCAGCAGCCCGGGAGGGGCGAACACCGGGGAGCTGTTTTTT.

The V and J genes are TRBV27 and TRBJ1-1; maybe TRBD1 (5 bases). Germline V gives CDR1 MNHEY, CDR2 SMNVEV (reference sequence). Trimming left V 6 bases short and J 4 bases short, with 12 bases between. This CDR3 has 13 residues. CDR3 sequence reads: CASRLGQGTEAFF. CDR3 DNA: TGTGCCAGCAGACTGGGGCAGGGCACTGAAGCTTTCTTT.

This chain links TRBV11-2 with TRBJ1-2, with 7 bases identical to TRBD1. Germline trimming cut 5 bases from V and 5 bases from J; bases unmatched to any gene: 20. CDR1 is SGHAT and CDR2 is FQNNGV in the germline V gene. This CDR3 has 18 residues. The CDR3 DNA is TGTGCCAGCAGCCATAGCTCGGGACAGCATAGAGGGGCTTATGGCTACACCTTC. Its translation is CASSHSSGQHRGAYGYTF.

The DNA of the CDR3 is TGTGCCAGCACCGGGACAGGGCGTGAAAAACTGTTTTTT. The encoded protein is CASTGTGREKLFF. The chain joins TRBV28 to TRBJ1-4; 9 bases line up with TRBD1. With 7 bases clipped from V and 7 bases from J, the junction kept 4 bases outside the gene matches. The CDR3 has 13 amino acids. Germline CDR1 and CDR2: MDHEN and SYDVKM.

This rearrangement joins TRBV11-3 to TRBJ2-7; tentative D call: TRBD2 (6 bases). The germline V and J ends were trimmed by 1 base and 3 bases, with 10 bases remaining between them. Germline V gene data show CDR1 as SGHNT and CDR2 as YENEEA. The CDR3 is made up of 14 amino acids. CDR3 nucleotides: TGTGCCAGCAGCTTAGGGTTCGGGGGCTACGAGCAGTACTTC. Its protein is CASSLGFGGYEQYF.

V usage is TRBV19 and J usage is TRBJ2-1; a weak D match, TRBD2 (6 bases). V shed 1 base and J shed 8 bases, with 18 bases lying between them. Germline assignment: CDR1 LNHDA and CDR2 SQIVND (reference sequence). The CDR3 extends over 16 amino acids. The CDR3 coding sequence is TGTGCCAGTAGTATAGGAACTAGCCTCCAAGTCGATGAGCAGTTCTTC. Translating gives CASSIGTSLQVDEQFF.

V gene TRBV7-9 combines with J gene TRBJ2-5; D may match TRBD1 or TRBD2 (5 bases each). The ends were cut back, 6 bases at V and 2 bases at J, with 19 bases in the middle. This CDR3 comprises 16 residues. Germline CDR1 reads SEHNR; CDR2 reads FQNEAQ (reference sequence). The CDR3 loop reads CASSLDPGTIQETQYF. DNA for the CDR3: TGTGCCAGCAGTCTCGACCCAGGGACCATACAAGAGACCCAGTACTTC.

V usage is TRBV27 and J usage is TRBJ2-7, with 13 bases that match TRBD2. The J segment lost 3 bases and the V segment lost 5 bases, leaving 4 bases of the junction unmatched. The CDR3 contains 15 residues. CDR1 is MNHEY and CDR2 is SMNVEV in the germline V gene (reference sequence). The CDR3 nucleotides read TGTGCCAGCAGTCAACTAGCGGGAGGGTTCTACGAGCAGTACTTC. It encodes CASSQLAGGFYEQYF.

This rearrangement joins TRBV6-1 to TRBJ2-7, with 12 bases identical to TRBD2. V trimming: 2 bases; J trimming: 3 bases; junction bases outside the gene matches: 2. This CDR3 has 15 residues. The germline gives CDR1 MNHNS, CDR2 SASEGT. The CDR3 DNA reads as TGTGCCAGCAGTGAAAGACTAGCGGGAGTCTACGAGCAGTACTTC. This codes for CASSERLAGVYEQYF.

The chain is built from TRBV9 and TRBJ1-2; D might be TRBD1 (6 bases). Germline loops: CDR1 SGDLS, CDR2 YYNGEE. Trimming removed 3 bases at V and 1 base at J, with 10 bases between. The length of the CDR3 is 14 residues. The CDR3 DNA sequence: TGTGCCAGCAGCGCCCCCAGGGGTAACTATGGCTACACCTTC. Residues: CASSAPRGNYGYTF.

This chain uses TRBV28 with TRBJ2-7, with a weak D call TRBD1 (5 bases). This CDR3 has 13 amino acids. CDR1 is MDHEN and CDR2 is SYDVKM in the germline V gene. V gave up 3 bases and J gave up 6 bases, with 12 bases separating them. The CDR3 region has the DNA TGTGCCAGCAGTTTGGGCAGGGTACGCGAGCAGTACTTC. It translates to CASSLGRVREQYF.

In DNA form, the CDR3 reads TGTGCCACCAGTCAGCGCCTAGAGGGAGAGACCCAGTACTTC. It translates to CATSQRLEGETQYF. This chain links TRBV15 with TRBJ2-5, with D perhaps TRBD2 (5 bases). CDR3 size: 14 residues. V lost 6 bases, J lost 4 bases, and 15 bases lay in between. In germline, CDR1 is LNHNV, CDR2 YYDKDF (reference sequence).

In its sample, this clone was seen once. The gene calls are TRBV5-6 and TRBJ1-5; D perhaps matches TRBD1 (6 bases). The CDR3 length is 15 residues. The V end lost 1 base, the J end lost 7 bases, and 15 bases lay between the germline ends. Looked up from germline, CDR1 is SGHDT and CDR2 is YYEEEE. CDR3 sequence reads: CASSLFRGARQPQHF. The CDR3 DNA reads as TGTGCCAGCAGCTTGTTCCGGGGGGCAAGACAGCCCCAGCATTTT. The full variable domain, its missing parts supplied by reference TRBV5-6 and TRBJ1-5, is DAGVTQSPTHLIKTRGQQVTLRCSPKSGHDTVSWYQQALGQGPQFIFQYYEEEERQRGNFPDRFSGHQFPNYSSELNVNALLLGDSALYLCASSLFRGARQPQHFGDGTRLSIL.

This sequence joins TRBV29-1 and TRBJ2-7, with D tentatively TRBD2 (6 bases). V lost 0 bases and J lost 4, with 19 bases in between. Germline CDR1 and CDR2: SQVTM and ANQGSEA. The length of the CDR3 is 16 residues. The CDR3 region is CSVEDIGGEGIYEQYF. CDR3 nucleotides: TGCAGCGTTGAAGATATCGGGGGAGAAGGGATTTACGAGCAGTACTTC.

The chain carries TRBV5-5 and TRBJ2-7; TRBD2 is a possible D gene (5 bases). The CDR3 covers 11 residues. Germline V gene data show CDR1 as SGHKS and CDR2 as YYEKEE (reference sequence). Trimming stripped 2 bases from V and 7 bases from J, with 7 bases between. The CDR3 region is CASSLQREQYF. The DNA of the CDR3 is TGTGCCAGCAGCTTACAGCGGGAGCAGTACTTC.

As DNA, the CDR3 is TGTGCCAGCAGATCGACGGTGAGCTCCTACGAGCAGTACTTC. This sequence encodes CASRSTVSSYEQYF. The chain has TRBV7-2 and TRBJ2-7, with unresolved D. Germline CDR1 reads SGHTA; CDR2 reads FQGNSA. The CDR3 runs 14 residues. Trimming shortened V by 6 bases and J by 0 bases, and 12 bases separated the two germline ends.